This TCR beta chain was documented in a study of regulatory T cells in long-lasting Graves disease. Notes on this clonotype: Its antigen remains unidentified.

The study, taken as a whole, reports: Preferential use of TRBV28, TRBJ1-2 and TRBJ2-5 was seen in persistent disease.

The CDR3 is made up of 16 amino acids. Germline CDR1 is LNHDA and CDR2 is SQIVND (reference sequence). V trimming: 5 bases; J trimming: 2 bases; junction bases outside the gene matches: 6. In building TCR beta libraries, iRepertoire HTBI primers were used together with Arm-PCR of CDR3 regions. TCRdb re-analysed the multiplex PCR reads in MiXCR, keeping a single row per CDR3 protein. The table includes around 500,000 distinct CDR3 sequences, more than 10% detected once. The time point was: newly diagnosed GD, antithyroid drugs for less than 3 months. The TCR library was prepared using RNA isolated from PBMCs. Guidelines of the American Thyroid Association were used to diagnose Graves' disease. Another study also made use of these data, one on T cells in Graves' hyperthyroidism and ophthalmopathy. This second study notes: Patients between 18 and 65 years old had hyperthyroidism, newly diagnosed and lasting under 2 months.

This chain links TRBV19 with TRBJ1-3, with 10 bases matching TRBD1. Sequenced material: peripheral blood mononuclear cells (PBMCs), taken at new diagnosis, from a patient treated with antithyroid drugs. This clonotype was sampled from a woman aged 30 to 39 with Graves disease. The DNA of the CDR3 is TGTGCCAGTAGTTACCCTGGGACAGGGGCTGGAAACACCATATATTTT. As protein: CASSYPGTGAGNTIYF.